This passage covers 18 T cell receptor beta chains from one sample sequenced in a study of shared clonotypes between healthy human individuals. Only in-frame clones appear in the TCRdb table, and some are missing; sequencing was by immunoSEQ multiplex PCR. The repertoire includes fewer than 1.8 million clones, 98% of them detected once, and under 0.45% sits in the top ten. Sequencing input: naive CD4+ T cells sorted from blood. Subset of the sample: CD45RA+ positively selected. The receptor set was obtained from a man in his thirties or forties in good health.

The chain carries TRBV5-1 and TRBJ2-7; D perhaps matches TRBD2 (6 bases). CDR1 and CDR2 (germline): SGHRS, YFSETQ. V lost 5 bases and J lost 4, with 19 bases in between. The CDR3 length is 15 residues. In DNA, the CDR3 is TGCGCCAGCAGTACGCACGGGCGGGAAAGATACGAGCAGTACTTC. It is translated as CASSTHGRERYEQYF.

The table lists this clone with a count of one. V gene TRBV7-3 combines with J gene TRBJ2-1; D is perhaps TRBD2 (5 bases). Trimming stripped 1 base from V and 1 base from J, with 8 bases between. The germline V gene encodes CDR1 SGHTA and CDR2 FQGTGA. This CDR3 is 15 amino acids long. CDR3 DNA: TGTGCCAGCAGCTTAAGCGGGCAGTCCTACAATGAGCAGTTCTTC. Amino acid sequence: CASSLSGQSYNEQFF.

The V and J genes are TRBV30 and TRBJ2-2, with D perhaps matching TRBD1 (5 bases). The CDR3 consists of 13 residues. V was cut by 5 bases and J by 2 bases, with 9 bases left in between. The V gene's germline CDR1 is GTSNPN and CDR2 SVGIG (reference sequence). CDR3 sequence (DNA): TGTGCCTGGGGAACAGGAAACACCGGGGAGCTGTTTTTT. Its protein product is CAWGTGNTGELFF.

The V call is TRBV5-1, the J call TRBJ2-7; a possible D gene is TRBD2 (7 bases). The CDR3 has 15 residues. V gave up 3 bases and J gave up 4 bases, with 17 bases separating them. CDR1 is SGHRS and CDR2 is YFSETQ in the germline V gene. Written as DNA, the CDR3 is TGCGCCAGCAGCTCTGTGGGGGGGCATGTTTACGAGCAGTACTTC. Translating it yields CASSSVGGHVYEQYF. Filled out from reference TRBV5-1 and TRBJ2-7, the complete variable domain reads KAGVTQTPRYLIKTRGQQVTLSCSPISGHRSVSWYQQTPGQGLQFLFEYFSETQRNKGNFPGRFSGRQFSNSRSEMNVSTLELGDSALYLCASSSVGGHVYEQYFGPGTRLTVT.

About this clone itself: Other DNA sequences in the same sample also yield this CDR3. The chain links TRBV6-5 to TRBJ2-7; D gene uncertain. V lost 0 bases, J lost 1 base, and 7 bases lay in between. Germline assignment: CDR1 MNHEY and CDR2 SVGAGI. The CDR3 is 14 residues long. CDR3 in amino acids: CASSYSGLSYEQYF. For the CDR3, the DNA is TGTGCCAGCAGTTACTCGGGCCTTTCCTACGAGCAGTACTTC.

The rearrangement uses TRBV11-3 and TRBJ2-2, with 9 positions matching TRBD2. This CDR3 has 16 amino acids. With V trimmed by 3 bases and J by 6 bases, 8 bases remained unmatched. Germline-derived CDR1 and CDR2 are SGHNT and YENEEA. CDR3 nucleotides: TGTGCCAGCAGCTTGGGTGCCCAGCGGGAGGCCGGGGAGCTGTTTTTT. It is translated as CASSLGAQREAGELFF.

The chain carries TRBV29-1 and TRBJ2-2; D may be TRBD2 (5 bases). Per germline, CDR1 SQVTM and CDR2 ANQGSEA. The ends were cut back, 7 bases at V and 2 bases at J, with 14 bases in the middle. The CDR3 is 14 residues long. The chain's CDR3 is CSARLGGNTGELFF. The CDR3 DNA reads TGCAGCGCCCGACTTGGAGGAAACACCGGGGAGCTGTTTTTT.

This chain uses TRBV14 with TRBJ2-6; D is possibly TRBD1 (5 bases). V shed 2 bases and J shed 2 bases, with 13 bases lying between them. This CDR3 is 17 amino acids long. Germline assignment: CDR1 SGHDN and CDR2 FVKESK. CDR3 residues: CASSQPVGVTGANVLTF. The CDR3 bases are TGTGCCAGCAGCCAACCCGTAGGGGTCACTGGGGCCAACGTCCTGACTTTC.

The V call is TRBV7-3, the J call TRBJ1-1; 10 positions match TRBD1. J lost 3 bases, V lost 2 bases, and 0 bases had no gene match. This CDR3 region has 14 residues. Germline V gene lookup returns CDR1 SGHTA and CDR2 FQGTGA. This CDR3 reads CASSLGTGDTEAFF. The CDR3 coding sequence is TGTGCCAGCAGCTTAGGGACAGGGGACACTGAAGCTTTCTTT. The variable domain in full, completed from reference TRBV7-3 and TRBJ1-1, reads GAGVSQTPSNKVTEKGKYVELRCDPISGHTALYWYRQSLGQGPEFLIYFQGTGAADDSGLPNDRFFAVRPEGSVSTLKIQRTERGDSAVYLCASSLGTGDTEAFFGQGTRLTVV.

This chain connects TRBV7-8 to TRBJ2-7, with D possibly being TRBD2 (6 bases). V was trimmed by 4 bases and J by 4 bases, leaving 35 bases between them. The CDR3 is made up of 21 amino acids. Germline CDR1 is SGHVS and CDR2 is FQNEAQ. This chain's CDR3 is CASSWVGQGPSHLAQHYEQYF. For the CDR3, the DNA is TGTGCCAGCAGCTGGGTGGGTCAGGGCCCGTCTCACCTAGCGCAACATTACGAGCAGTACTTC.

J is TRBJ2-5 and V is TRBV30, with D uncertain. Germline V CDR1 and CDR2: GTSNPN, SVGIG (reference sequence). This CDR3 contains 13 residues. Deletions cut 0 bases from V and 2 bases from J, with 7 bases between. DNA of the CDR3: TGTGCCTGGAGTGTACGCCGGCAAGAGACCCAGTACTTC. Its translation: CAWSVRRQETQYF.

The chain is built from TRBV7-2 and TRBJ2-2, with D perhaps matching TRBD1 (6 bases). CDR1 and CDR2 (germline): SGHTA, FQGNSA. This CDR3 has 16 residues. Trimming left V 5 bases short and J 4 bases short, with 17 bases between. CDR3 loop: CASSPPGSRGTGELFF. The DNA of the CDR3 is TGTGCCAGCAGCCCTCCGGGCAGCAGGGGCACCGGGGAGCTGTTTTTT.

J is TRBJ2-7 and V is TRBV7-8, with 8 nucleotides matching TRBD1. V was pared by 4 bases and J by 4 bases, with 9 bases of the junction left unmatched. This CDR3 has 15 residues. The germline CDR1 and CDR2 sequences are SGHVS and FQNEAQ. CDR3 amino acids: CASSSRGLAPYEQYF. CDR3 bases: TGTGCCAGCAGCTCCAGGGGGCTGGCCCCATACGAGCAGTACTTC.

The V and J genes are TRBV27 and TRBJ2-7; 7 nucleotides line up with TRBD1. Trimming took 4 bases from V and 4 from J; bases not matched to a gene: 10. The germline CDR1 and CDR2 sequences are MNHEY and SMNVEV (reference sequence). This CDR3 is built from 15 residues. CDR3 residues: CASSSTGTVKYEQYF. CDR3 in DNA: TGTGCCAGCAGTTCCACCGGGACAGTTAAGTACGAGCAGTACTTC.

The chain carries TRBV18 and TRBJ2-1, with 8 bases that match TRBD1. CDR1 and CDR2 (germline): KGHSH, LQKENI. Trimming took 1 base from V and 1 from J; bases not matched to a gene: 6. The CDR3 extends over 17 amino acids. The DNA of the CDR3 is TGTGCCAGCTCACCACTTCCAGGGGGCAATTCCTACAATGAGCAGTTCTTC. This gives the protein CASSPLPGGNSYNEQFF.

V and J are TRBV10-3 and TRBJ2-5; D is unclear. Germline V CDR1 and CDR2: ENHRY, SYGVKD. The V end was cut by 2 bases, the J end by 7 bases, with 5 bases between. The CDR3 is 11 residues long. The CDR3: CAISEDRTQYF. The CDR3 nucleotides are TGTGCCATCAGTGAGGATCGGACCCAGTACTTC.

Here the CDR3 reads CASSLGLSEQYF. For the CDR3, the DNA is TGTGCCAGCAGCTTGGGCCTCTCCGAGCAGTACTTC. This chain links TRBV11-1 with TRBJ2-7; D not certain. Germline V gene sequence: CDR1 SGHAT, CDR2 FQDESV (reference sequence). V was shortened by 3 bases and J by 6 bases, with 9 bases between the two germline ends. The CDR3 covers 12 residues.

The CDR3 sequence is CASSVSGNNEQFF. The CDR3, as DNA: TGTGCCAGCAGCGTATCAGGGAACAATGAGCAGTTCTTC. This chain connects TRBV9 to TRBJ2-1; a possible D gene is TRBD1 (5 bases). Germline V gene data show CDR1 as SGDLS and CDR2 as YYNGEE. The CDR3 is 13 residues long. The V end was cut by 1 base, the J end by 5 bases, with 7 bases between.